This T cell receptor (beta chain) was captured by sequencing in a study of blood T cell repertoires in COVID-19. The CDR3 totals 16 residues. Germline CDR1 SGHRS, CDR2 YFSETQ. V lost 4 bases and J lost 3; bases outside the gene matches: 10. Repertoires were generated with immunoSEQ multiplex PCR, while TCRdb's copy carries only in-frame clones and drops some. Of under 300,000 clones in the sample, 85% to 90% were seen once. The chain uses TRBV5-1 and TRBJ2-1; 7 positions agree with TRBD1. The receptor was derived from a woman in her forties who had recovered from COVID-19. Sequenced: peripheral blood. CDR3 sequence (DNA): TGCGCCAGCAGCCCCAACCCGGGACAGAGCTACAATGAGCAGTTCTTC. Translated, it gives CASSPNPGQSYNEQFF.